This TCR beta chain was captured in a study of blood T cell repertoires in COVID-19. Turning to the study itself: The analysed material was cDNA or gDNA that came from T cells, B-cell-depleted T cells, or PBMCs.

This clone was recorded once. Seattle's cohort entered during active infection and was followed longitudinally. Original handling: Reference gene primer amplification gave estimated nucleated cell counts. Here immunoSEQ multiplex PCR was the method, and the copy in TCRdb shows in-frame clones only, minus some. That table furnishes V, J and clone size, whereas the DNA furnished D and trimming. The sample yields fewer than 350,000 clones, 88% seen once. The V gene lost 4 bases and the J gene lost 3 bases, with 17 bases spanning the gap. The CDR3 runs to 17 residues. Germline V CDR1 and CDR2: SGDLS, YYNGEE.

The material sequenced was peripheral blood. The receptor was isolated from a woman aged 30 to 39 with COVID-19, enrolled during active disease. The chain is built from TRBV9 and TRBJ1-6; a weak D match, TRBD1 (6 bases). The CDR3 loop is CASSQGGSQNYNSPLHF. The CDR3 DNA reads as TGTGCCAGCAGCCAAGGGGGATCCCAGAACTATAATTCACCCCTCCACTTT.